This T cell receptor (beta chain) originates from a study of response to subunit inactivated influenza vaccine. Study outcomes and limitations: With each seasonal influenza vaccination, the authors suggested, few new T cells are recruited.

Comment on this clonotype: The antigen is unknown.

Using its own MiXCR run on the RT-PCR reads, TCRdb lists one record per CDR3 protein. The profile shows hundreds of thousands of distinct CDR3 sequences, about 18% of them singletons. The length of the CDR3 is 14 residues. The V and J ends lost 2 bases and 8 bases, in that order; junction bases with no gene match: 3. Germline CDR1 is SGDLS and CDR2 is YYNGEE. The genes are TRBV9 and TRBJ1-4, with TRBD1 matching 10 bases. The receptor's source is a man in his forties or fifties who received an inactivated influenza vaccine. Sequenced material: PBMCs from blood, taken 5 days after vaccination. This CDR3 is CASSVGDRGEKLFF. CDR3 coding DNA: TGTGCCAGCAGCGTGGGGGACAGGGGCGAAAAACTGTTTTTT. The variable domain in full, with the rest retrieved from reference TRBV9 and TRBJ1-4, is DSGVTQTPKHLITATGQRVTLRCSPRSGDLSVYWYQQSLDQGLQFLIQYYNGEERAKGNILERFSAQQFPDLHSELNLSSLELGDSALYFCASSVGDRGEKLFFGSGTQLSVL.